The 18 T cell receptor beta chains presented below share a single source sample, sequenced in a study of cytomegalovirus exposure and HLA in healthy donors. The PCR employed 60 Vbeta primers together with 13 Jbeta primers. Sequencing was performed with immunoSEQ multiplex PCR; in TCRdb, only in-frame clones are kept and a portion is missing. In the table there are roughly 150,000 clones, about four fifths of which are singletons. The source material was PBMCs. These receptors came from a man under 40 in good health.

The chain employs TRBV15 and TRBJ2-1, with 9 bases matching TRBD2. V was pared by 2 bases and J by 7 bases, with 9 bases of the junction left unmatched. CDR3 length: 16 amino acids. The V gene's germline CDR1 is LNHNV and CDR2 YYDKDF (reference sequence). CDR3 amino acids: CATSRPREGQQNEQFF. CDR3 nucleotide sequence: TGTGCCACCAGCAGACCGCGGGAGGGCCAACAGAATGAGCAGTTCTTC. Variable domain in full (rest from reference TRBV15 and TRBJ2-1): DAMVIQNPRYQVTQFGKPVTLSCSQTLNHNVMYWYQQKSSQAPKLLFHYYDKDFNNEADTPDNFQSRRPNTSFCFLDIRSPGLGDTAMYLCATSRPREGQQNEQFFGPGTRLTVL.

This CDR3 is CASRLFGTGSYEQYF. CDR3 DNA: TGTGCCAGCAGGCTGTTCGGGACAGGGTCCTACGAGCAGTACTTC. The rearrangement links TRBV6-5 to TRBJ2-7; 9 bases line up with TRBD1. The CDR3 is made up of 15 amino acids. Germline CDR1 is MNHEY and CDR2 is SVGAGI. Losses at the gene ends were 6 bases for V and 1 base for J; bases not matched to a gene: 7.

The V gene is TRBV6-6, the J gene TRBJ2-7; D remains unclear. Between the trimmed V and J ends, which lost 7 bases and 2 bases, there was a span of 12 bases. There are 13 residues in the CDR3. Germline values: CDR1 MNHNY, CDR2 SVGAGI (reference sequence). CDR3 in DNA: TGTGCCAGCATGGAACAAGACACCTACGAGCAGTACTTC. Protein sequence: CASMEQDTYEQYF.

This chain uses TRBV18 with TRBJ1-5; possible D gene TRBD1, 6 bases. The CDR3 is 16 amino acids. V shed 1 base and J shed 1 base, with 11 bases lying between them. From germline, CDR1 is KGHSH and CDR2 LQKENI. The CDR3 loop is CASSPLGTQSNQPQHF. CDR3 nucleotides: TGTGCCAGCTCACCACTAGGGACACAAAGCAATCAGCCCCAGCATTTT.

This clone was recorded only once. The gene calls are TRBV7-6 and TRBJ2-5, with TRBD1 identical over 8 bases. J was trimmed by 2 bases and V by 1 base; bases with no gene match: 6. The CDR3 is 16 residues long. In germline, CDR1 is SGHVS, CDR2 FNYEAQ. The CDR3 region has the DNA TGTGCCAGCAGCTTAGGGTTGACAGGGGTACAAGAGACCCAGTACTTC. Translated, it gives CASSLGLTGVQETQYF.

This clone showed up just a few times. CDR3 residues: CASSPYQGPNTEAFF. As DNA, the CDR3 is TGTGCCAGCAGCCCTTATCAGGGGCCGAACACTGAAGCTTTCTTT. This rearrangement joins TRBV5-4 to TRBJ1-1; maybe TRBD1 (6 bases). This CDR3 is 15 amino acids long. Germline V CDR1 and CDR2: SGHNT, YYREEE (reference sequence). Trimming took off 4 bases at V and 1 base at J, with 14 bases between the two ends.

This chain uses TRBV29-1 with TRBJ2-3, with a tentative D call TRBD2 (6 bases). CDR3 length: 12 amino acids. V was clipped by 6 bases and J by 3 bases, with 10 bases between them. Per the germline V gene, CDR1 is SQVTM and CDR2 is ANQGSEA. The CDR3 DNA is TGCAGCGTCGGGGGAGAGACAGATACGCAGTATTTT. It codes for CSVGGETDTQYF.

The gene calls are TRBV6-1 and TRBJ2-7; D might be TRBD2 (6 bases). CDR1 MNHNS and CDR2 SASEGT come from the germline V gene. Deletions cut 2 bases from V and 6 bases from J, with 14 bases between. This CDR3 has 14 amino acids. The CDR3 sequence is CASSERMGGIEQYF. For the CDR3, the DNA is TGTGCCAGCAGTGAAAGAATGGGAGGAATCGAGCAGTACTTC.

The chain links TRBV6-5 to TRBJ1-5, with D possibly being TRBD1 (6 bases). CDR3 length: 15 amino acids. Germline loops: CDR1 MNHEY, CDR2 SVGAGI. The ends were cut back, 2 bases at V and 2 bases at J, with 10 bases in the middle. This CDR3 reads CASSYQGPGNQPQHF. The CDR3, as DNA: TGTGCCAGCAGTTACCAGGGGCCGGGCAATCAGCCCCAGCATTTT.

The chain carries TRBV2 and TRBJ2-5; D call uncertain. In germline, CDR1 is SNHLY, CDR2 FYNNEI. The V end lost 3 bases, the J end lost 5 bases, and 4 bases lay between the germline ends. CDR3 length equals 11 residues. CDR3 sequence: CASSDRETQYF. CDR3 coding DNA: TGTGCCAGCAGTGACCGGGAGACCCAGTACTTC. The entire variable domain, with the rest obtained from reference TRBV2 and TRBJ2-5, is as follows: EPEVTQTPSHQVTQMGQEVILRCVPISNHLYFYWYRQILGQKVEFLVSFYNNEISEKSEIFDDQFSVERPDGSNFTLKIRSTKLEDSAMYFCASSDRETQYFGPGTRLLVL.

This chain uses TRBV7-9 with TRBJ1-1; 7 bases fit TRBD1. Germline-derived CDR1 and CDR2 are SEHNR and FQNEAQ (reference sequence). With V trimmed by 5 bases and J by 4 bases, 1 base remained unmatched. This CDR3 is built from 12 residues. Here the CDR3 reads CASSNRGTEAFF. Written as DNA, the CDR3 is TGTGCCAGCAGCAACAGGGGCACTGAAGCTTTCTTT.

This chain uses TRBV15 with TRBJ2-1, with a possible D match to TRBD2 (5 bases). In germline, CDR1 is LNHNV, CDR2 YYDKDF (reference sequence). This CDR3 has 14 amino acids. Trimming removed 3 bases at V and 10 bases at J, with 16 bases between. The CDR3 spells CATSRADSFGEQFF. The CDR3 DNA sequence: TGTGCCACCAGCAGGGCGGACTCCTTCGGAGAGCAGTTCTTC.

This clone came up a few times. The rearrangement links TRBV9 to TRBJ1-4; TRBD1 matches 9 bases. V dropped 2 bases and J dropped 7; count of bases not matched to a gene: 6. Germline CDR1 and CDR2: SGDLS and YYNGEE. The CDR3 has 15 residues. This CDR3 reads CASSVWGTGTEKLFF. The CDR3 DNA follows: TGTGCCAGCAGCGTGTGGGGGACAGGGACTGAAAAACTGTTTTTT.

This chain connects TRBV5-6 to TRBJ1-5; weak D call: TRBD1 (6 bases). There are 13 residues in the CDR3. Per the germline V gene, CDR1 is SGHDT and CDR2 is YYEEEE. The V and J ends lost 2 bases and 9 bases respectively, with 12 bases between them. Here the CDR3 reads CASSLQGNRPQHF. CDR3 bases: TGTGCCAGCAGCTTACAGGGAAATAGGCCCCAGCATTTT.

Comments on this clone: Mismatch with germline at one junction end may stem from a read error. The sample has other DNA sequences that encode this CDR3 too. The V call is TRBV30, the J call TRBJ1-6, with D hard to call. Germline V gene sequence: CDR1 GTSNPN, CDR2 SVGIG (reference sequence). This CDR3 contains 13 residues. CDR3 region: CAWTPLADSPLHF. The CDR3 nucleotides read TGTGCCTGGACACCACTTGCGGATTCCCCCCTCCACTTT.

CDR3 protein: CASSVGRLAGGPQETQYF. As DNA, the CDR3 is TGTGCCAGCAGCGTAGGAAGACTGGCGGGAGGCCCCCAAGAGACCCAGTACTTC. The chain links TRBV9 to TRBJ2-5, with 8 bases lining up with TRBD2. V lost 0 bases, J lost 1 base, and 11 bases stayed unmatched. The CDR3 sequence is 18 residues long. Germline V CDR1 and CDR2: SGDLS, YYNGEE.

The genes are TRBV7-9 and TRBJ2-7; 8 bases are shared with TRBD2. J gave up 6 bases and V 5 bases, and 9 bases lay outside the gene matches. The CDR3 sequence is 14 residues long. Germline CDR1 SEHNR, CDR2 FQNEAQ (reference sequence). Written as DNA, the CDR3 is TGTGCCAGCAGCGACGGGGGGGCGTCCGCCGAGCAGTACTTC. It encodes CASSDGGASAEQYF. Complete variable domain (other parts from reference TRBV7-9 and TRBJ2-7): DTGVSQNPRHKITKRGQNVTFRCDPISEHNRLYWYRQTLGQGPEFLTYFQNEAQLEKSRLLSDRFSAERPKGSFSTLEIQRTEQGDSAMYLCASSDGGASAEQYFGPGTRLTVT.

The chain combines TRBV5-4 with TRBJ1-1; tentatively, D is TRBD1 (5 bases). CDR3 length: 16 amino acids. The germline gives CDR1 SGHNT, CDR2 YYREEE (reference sequence). V was pared by 5 bases and J by 1 base, with 18 bases between. The CDR3 reads CASRKLVDRENTEAFF. The CDR3 region has the DNA TGTGCCAGCAGGAAACTCGTCGACAGAGAGAACACTGAAGCTTTCTTT.